These 8 T cell receptor beta chains were all obtained from the same sample, sequenced in a study of T cell responses to AZD1222 COVID-19 vaccine. Here immunoSEQ multiplex PCR was the method, and the copy in TCRdb shows in-frame clones only, minus some. The sample lists 180,000 or so clones, 92% seen once, with 1% to 1.5% in the top ten. The material was peripheral blood, obtained 28 days after the second AZD1222 dose. These receptors originate from an adult who received the AZD1222 COVID-19 vaccine.

The chain recombines TRBV28 with TRBJ1-2, with 7 bases lining up with TRBD1. The CDR3 runs to 14 residues. Germline V gene sequence: CDR1 MDHEN, CDR2 SYDVKM. Unmatched junction bases numbered 7, after V lost 6 bases and J lost 3 bases. The CDR3 is CASRRQGGDYGYTF. CDR3 DNA sequence: TGTGCCAGCAGACGACAGGGAGGGGACTATGGCTACACCTTC.

The V call is TRBV25-1, the J call TRBJ2-2; D is unclear. This CDR3 has 11 amino acids. Germline V gene lookup returns CDR1 MGHDK and CDR2 SYGVNS. V lost 3 bases, J lost 8 bases, and 4 bases lay in between. The CDR3 loop reads CASSDPGELFF. CDR3 coding DNA: TGTGCCAGCAGTGATCCGGGGGAGCTGTTTTTT.

J is TRBJ1-5 and V is TRBV6-5; D is uncertain. The CDR3 has 13 residues. CDR1 and CDR2 from the germline V gene are MNHEY and SVGAGI. With 7 bases removed from V and 0 bases from J, the gap between germline ends came to 7 bases. CDR3 protein: CASMVNSNQPQHF. The CDR3 DNA sequence: TGTGCCAGCATGGTCAATAGCAATCAGCCCCAGCATTTT.

The rearrangement uses TRBV18 and TRBJ2-7; no firm D call. The CDR3 runs 12 residues. CDR1 and CDR2 (germline): KGHSH, LQKENI. V was clipped by 3 bases and J by 3 bases, with 6 bases between them. The CDR3 DNA reads as TGTGCCAGCTCACCGAACAGCTACGAGCAGTACTTC. Amino acids: CASSPNSYEQYF.

This chain joins TRBV7-3 and TRBJ2-1; TRBD2 aligns across 14 bases. From germline, CDR1 is SGHTA and CDR2 FQGTGA. With V trimmed by 5 bases and J by 6 bases, 3 bases remained unmatched. The CDR3 consists of 15 residues. CDR3 DNA: TGTGCCAGCAGCCTAGGGACTAGCGGGAGCAATGAGCAGTTCTTC. It specifies CASSLGTSGSNEQFF.

V is TRBV11-2 and J is TRBJ1-3; unclear D gene. Between the trimmed V and J ends, which lost 2 bases and 0 bases, there was a span of 5 bases. Germline CDR1 reads SGHAT; CDR2 reads FQNNGV. The CDR3 runs 14 residues. CDR3: CASSLQNSGNTIYF. CDR3 nucleotide sequence: TGTGCCAGCAGCTTACAAAACTCTGGAAACACCATATATTTT.

J is TRBJ2-1 and V is TRBV27; tentative D call: TRBD2 (5 bases). Trimming cost V 2 bases and J 3 bases, with 11 bases left between them. CDR1 and CDR2 from the germline V gene are MNHEY and SMNVEV (reference sequence). The CDR3 has 15 amino acids. Here the CDR3 DNA reads TGTGCCAGCAGTTTAGAGGGAGTTTTCTACAATGAGCAGTTCTTC. Protein sequence: CASSLEGVFYNEQFF.

CDR3 sequence: CASSQGRPSQHEQFF. CDR3 DNA: TGTGCCAGCAGTCAAGGTAGGCCTAGTCAACATGAGCAGTTCTTC. The chain has TRBV6-2 or TRBV6-3 and TRBJ2-1; D is undetermined. V gave up 5 bases and J gave up 8 bases, with 19 bases separating them. Germline CDR1 is MNHEY and CDR2 is SVGEGT. This CDR3 has 15 residues.